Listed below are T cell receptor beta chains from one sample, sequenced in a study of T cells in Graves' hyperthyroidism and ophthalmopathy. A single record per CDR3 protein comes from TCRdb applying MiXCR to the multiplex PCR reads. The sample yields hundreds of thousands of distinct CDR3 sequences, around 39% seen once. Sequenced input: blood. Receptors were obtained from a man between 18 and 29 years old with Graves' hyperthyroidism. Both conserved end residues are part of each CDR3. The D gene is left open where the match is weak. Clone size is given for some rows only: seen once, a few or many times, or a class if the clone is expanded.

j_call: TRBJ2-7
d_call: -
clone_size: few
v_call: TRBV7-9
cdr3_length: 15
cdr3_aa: CASSPAPGQSYEQYF
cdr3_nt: TGTGCCAGCAGCCCGGCCCCGGGACAAAGCTACGAGCAGTACTTC

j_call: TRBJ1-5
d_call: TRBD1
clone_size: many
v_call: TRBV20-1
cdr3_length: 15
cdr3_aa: CSASQGARGNQPQHF
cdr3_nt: TGCAGTGCTAGTCAGGGGGCGCGAGGCAATCAGCCCCAGCATTTT

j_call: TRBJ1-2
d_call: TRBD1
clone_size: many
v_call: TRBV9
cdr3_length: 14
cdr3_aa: CASSGTGYNYGYTF
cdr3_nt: TGTGCCAGCAGCGGGACAGGTTATAACTATGGCTACACCTTC

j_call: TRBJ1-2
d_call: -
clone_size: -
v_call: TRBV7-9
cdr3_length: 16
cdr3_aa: CASSQPNTRRGDGYTF
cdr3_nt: TGTGCCAGCAGCCAACCTAATACACGGAGGGGAGATGGCTACACCTTC

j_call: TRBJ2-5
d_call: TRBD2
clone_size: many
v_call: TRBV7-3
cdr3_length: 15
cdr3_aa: CASSLTGTSGETQYF
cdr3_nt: TGTGCCAGCAGCTTAACGGGGACTAGCGGAGAGACCCAGTACTTC

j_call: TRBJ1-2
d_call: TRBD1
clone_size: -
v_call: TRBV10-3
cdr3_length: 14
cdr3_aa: CAISATTTGDGYTF
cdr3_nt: TGTGCCATCAGTGCGACAACCACAGGGGACGGCTACACCTTC

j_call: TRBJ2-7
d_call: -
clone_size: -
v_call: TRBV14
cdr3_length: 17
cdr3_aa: CASSQDWRESGSYEQYF
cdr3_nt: TGTGCCAGCAGCCAAGATTGGAGGGAGAGCGGATCCTACGAGCAGTACTTC

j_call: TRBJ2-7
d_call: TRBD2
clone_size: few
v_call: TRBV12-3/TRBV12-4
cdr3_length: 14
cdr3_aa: CASRPAGGPYEQYF
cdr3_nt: TGTGCCAGCAGACCAGCGGGAGGGCCATACGAGCAGTACTTC

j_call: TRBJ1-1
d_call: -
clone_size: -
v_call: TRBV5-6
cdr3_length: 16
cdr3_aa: CASSPLAGYMNTEAFF
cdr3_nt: TGTGCCAGCAGCCCCTTAGCAGGGTACATGAACACTGAAGCTTTCTTT

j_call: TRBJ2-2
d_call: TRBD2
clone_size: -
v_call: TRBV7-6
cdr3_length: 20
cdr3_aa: CASSQSVVLAGKRNTGELFF
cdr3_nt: TGTGCCAGCAGCCAGAGCGTAGTACTAGCGGGCAAACGGAACACCGGGGAGCTGTTTTTT

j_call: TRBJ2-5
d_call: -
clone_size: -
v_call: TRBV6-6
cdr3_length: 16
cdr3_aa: CASRNGPGYNRETQYF
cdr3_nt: TGTGCCAGCAGAAATGGGCCAGGATATAACCGAGAGACCCAGTACTTC

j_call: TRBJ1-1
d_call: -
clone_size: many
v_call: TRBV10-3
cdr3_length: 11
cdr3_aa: CAISANTEAFF
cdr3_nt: TGTGCCATCAGCGCGAACACTGAAGCTTTCTTT

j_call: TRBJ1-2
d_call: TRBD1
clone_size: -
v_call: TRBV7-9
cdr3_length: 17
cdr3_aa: CASSPRDRGTPNYGYTF
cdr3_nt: TGTGCCAGCAGCCCCCGGGACAGGGGGACCCCTAACTATGGCTACACCTTC

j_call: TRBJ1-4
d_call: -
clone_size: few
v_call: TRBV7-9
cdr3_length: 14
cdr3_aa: CASSQPGSDEKLFF
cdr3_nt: TGTGCCAGCAGCCAACCGGGGTCGGACGAAAAACTGTTTTTT

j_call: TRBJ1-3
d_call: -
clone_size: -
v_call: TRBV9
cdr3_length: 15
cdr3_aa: CASSVSVLPGNTIYF
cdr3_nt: TGTGCCAGCAGCGTCTCGGTTCTTCCTGGAAACACCATATATTTT

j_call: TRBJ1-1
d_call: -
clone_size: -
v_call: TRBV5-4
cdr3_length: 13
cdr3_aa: CASRRGLDTEAFF
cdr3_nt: TGTGCCAGCAGGCGGGGTTTGGACACTGAAGCTTTCTTT